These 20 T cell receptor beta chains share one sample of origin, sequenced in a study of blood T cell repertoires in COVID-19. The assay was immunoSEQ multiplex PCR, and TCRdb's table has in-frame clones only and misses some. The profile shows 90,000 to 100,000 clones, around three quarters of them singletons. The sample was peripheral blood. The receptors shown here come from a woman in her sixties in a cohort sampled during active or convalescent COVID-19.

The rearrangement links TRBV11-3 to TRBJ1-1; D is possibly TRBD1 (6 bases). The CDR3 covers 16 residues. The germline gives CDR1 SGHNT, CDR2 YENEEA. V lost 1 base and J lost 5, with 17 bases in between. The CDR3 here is CASSLAFRGPGTEAFF. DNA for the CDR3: TGTGCCAGCAGCTTAGCCTTCAGGGGTCCGGGTACTGAAGCTTTCTTT.

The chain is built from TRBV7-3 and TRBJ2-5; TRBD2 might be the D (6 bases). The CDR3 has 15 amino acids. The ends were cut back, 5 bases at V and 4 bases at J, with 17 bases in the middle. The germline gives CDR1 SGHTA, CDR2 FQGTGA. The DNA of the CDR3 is TGTGCCAGCAGCCCCGCCCCCGGGACTGGAGAGACCCAGTACTTC. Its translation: CASSPAPGTGETQYF.

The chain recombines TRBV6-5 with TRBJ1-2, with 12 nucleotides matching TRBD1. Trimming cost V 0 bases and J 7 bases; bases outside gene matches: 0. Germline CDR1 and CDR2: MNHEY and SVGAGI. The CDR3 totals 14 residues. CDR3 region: CASSYSGQGAGYTF. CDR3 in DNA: TGTGCCAGCAGTTACTCGGGACAGGGGGCTGGCTACACCTTC.

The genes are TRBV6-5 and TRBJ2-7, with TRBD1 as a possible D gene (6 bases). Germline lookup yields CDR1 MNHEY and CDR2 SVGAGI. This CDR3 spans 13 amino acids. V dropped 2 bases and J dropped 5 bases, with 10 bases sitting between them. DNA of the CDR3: TGTGCCAGCAGTTACGGGGGCCTGAACGAGCAGTACTTC. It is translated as CASSYGGLNEQYF.

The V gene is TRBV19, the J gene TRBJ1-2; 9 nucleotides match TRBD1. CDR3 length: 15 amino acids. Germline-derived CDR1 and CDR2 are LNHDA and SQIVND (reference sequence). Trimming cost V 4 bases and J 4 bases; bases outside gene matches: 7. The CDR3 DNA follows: TGTGCCAGTAGTACCGGACAGGGGTTGATCTATGGCTACACCTTC. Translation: CASSTGQGLIYGYTF.

The chain's CDR3 is CASGASGGRDTQYF. In nucleotides, the CDR3 is TGTGCCAGCGGTGCTAGCGGGGGGCGAGATACGCAGTATTTT. J is TRBJ2-3 and V is TRBV28; 11 positions agree with TRBD2. The germline V gene has CDR1 MDHEN and CDR2 SYDVKM. The length of the CDR3 is 14 residues. The V gene end was trimmed by 8 bases and the J gene end by 5 bases; junction bases not matched to a gene: 6.

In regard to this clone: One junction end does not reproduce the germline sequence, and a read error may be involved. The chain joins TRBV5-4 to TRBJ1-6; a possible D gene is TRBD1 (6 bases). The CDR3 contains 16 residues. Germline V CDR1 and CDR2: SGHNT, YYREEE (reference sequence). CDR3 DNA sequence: TGTGCCAGCAGCTATGGGGGCGGCAGCTCCACTCAATTCGTGGACTTT. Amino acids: CASSYGGGSSTQFVDF.

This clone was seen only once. CDR3: CASSTDRASTGELFF. The CDR3 coding sequence is TGCGCCAGCAGCACAGACAGGGCGAGCACCGGGGAGCTGTTTTTT. The J gene is TRBJ2-2, the V gene TRBV5-1; 7 positions agree with TRBD1. CDR1 is SGHRS and CDR2 is YFSETQ in the germline V gene. The V gene end was trimmed by 4 bases and the J gene end by 4 bases; junction bases not matched to a gene: 7. The CDR3 has 15 residues.

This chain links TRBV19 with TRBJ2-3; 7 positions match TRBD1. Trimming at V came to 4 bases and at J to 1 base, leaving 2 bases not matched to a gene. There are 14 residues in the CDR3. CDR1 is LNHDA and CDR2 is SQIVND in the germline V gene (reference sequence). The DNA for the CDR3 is TGTGCCAGTAGTACCGGGACAGGCACAGATACGCAGTATTTT. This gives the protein CASSTGTGTDTQYF.

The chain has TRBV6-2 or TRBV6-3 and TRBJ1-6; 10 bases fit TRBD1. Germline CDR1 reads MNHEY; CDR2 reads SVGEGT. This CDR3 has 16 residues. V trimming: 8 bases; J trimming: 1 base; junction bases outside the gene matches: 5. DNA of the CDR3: TGTGCCAGCGGCCGGGACAGGGGATCCTATAATTCACCCCTCCACTTT. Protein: CASGRDRGSYNSPLHF.

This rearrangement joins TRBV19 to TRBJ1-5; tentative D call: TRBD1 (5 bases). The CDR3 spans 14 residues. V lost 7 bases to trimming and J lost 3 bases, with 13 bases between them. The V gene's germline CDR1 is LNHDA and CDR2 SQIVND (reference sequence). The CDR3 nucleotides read TGTGCCAGTAATCAGGGAGGTTACAATCAGCCCCAGCATTTT. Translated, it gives CASNQGGYNQPQHF.

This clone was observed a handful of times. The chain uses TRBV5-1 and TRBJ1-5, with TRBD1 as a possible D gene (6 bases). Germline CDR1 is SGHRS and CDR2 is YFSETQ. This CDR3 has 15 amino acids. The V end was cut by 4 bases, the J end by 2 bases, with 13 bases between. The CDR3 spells CASSPDAGGNQPQHF. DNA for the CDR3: TGCGCCAGCAGCCCCGACGCAGGGGGCAATCAGCCCCAGCATTTT.

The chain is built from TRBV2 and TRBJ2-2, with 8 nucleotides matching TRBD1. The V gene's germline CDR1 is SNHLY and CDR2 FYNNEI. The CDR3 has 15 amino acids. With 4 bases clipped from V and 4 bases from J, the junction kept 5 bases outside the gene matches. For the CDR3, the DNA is TGTGCCAGCAGTGGGGCAGGGGGCCTCACCGGGGAGCTGTTTTTT. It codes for CASSGAGGLTGELFF. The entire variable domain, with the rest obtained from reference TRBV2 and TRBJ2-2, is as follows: EPEVTQTPSHQVTQMGQEVILRCVPISNHLYFYWYRQILGQKVEFLVSFYNNEISEKSEIFDDQFSVERPDGSNFTLKIRSTKLEDSAMYFCASSGAGGLTGELFFGEGSRLTVL.

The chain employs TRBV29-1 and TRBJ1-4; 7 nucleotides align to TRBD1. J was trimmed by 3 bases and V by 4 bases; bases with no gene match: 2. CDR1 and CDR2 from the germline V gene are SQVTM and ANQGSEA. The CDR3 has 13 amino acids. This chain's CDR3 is CSVGDSSNEKLFF. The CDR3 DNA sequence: TGCAGCGTTGGGGACAGTTCTAATGAAAAACTGTTTTTT.

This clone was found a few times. The CDR3 protein is CASSLDYSNQPQHF. CDR3 nucleotide sequence: TGCGCCAGCAGCTTGGACTATAGCAATCAGCCCCAGCATTTT. This chain joins TRBV5-1 and TRBJ1-5; D not resolved. V lost 0 bases and J 0 bases, leaving 4 bases between the germline ends. In germline, CDR1 is SGHRS, CDR2 YFSETQ. The CDR3 runs 14 residues.

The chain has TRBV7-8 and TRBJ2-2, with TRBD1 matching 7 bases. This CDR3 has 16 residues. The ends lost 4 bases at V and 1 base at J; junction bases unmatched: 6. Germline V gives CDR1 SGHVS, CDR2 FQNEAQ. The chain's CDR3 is CASSSGTAKNTGELFF. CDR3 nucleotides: TGTGCCAGCAGCTCCGGGACAGCGAAGAACACCGGGGAGCTGTTTTTT.

The CDR3 protein is CASSRTSGGTDTQYF. CDR3 sequence (DNA): TGTGCCAGCAGTCGGACTAGCGGGGGGACAGATACGCAGTATTTT. The V call is TRBV6-6, the J call TRBJ2-3; 14 positions agree with TRBD2. Germline V gene sequence: CDR1 MNHNY, CDR2 SVGAGI (reference sequence). V was pared by 5 bases and J by 3 bases, with 1 base of the junction left unmatched. This CDR3 is 15 amino acids long.

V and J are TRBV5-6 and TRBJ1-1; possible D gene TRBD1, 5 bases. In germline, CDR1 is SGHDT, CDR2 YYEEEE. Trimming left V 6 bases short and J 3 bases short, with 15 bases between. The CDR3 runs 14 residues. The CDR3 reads CASTLRGSYTEAFF. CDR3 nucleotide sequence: TGTGCCAGCACCTTAAGGGGCTCTTACACTGAAGCTTTCTTT.

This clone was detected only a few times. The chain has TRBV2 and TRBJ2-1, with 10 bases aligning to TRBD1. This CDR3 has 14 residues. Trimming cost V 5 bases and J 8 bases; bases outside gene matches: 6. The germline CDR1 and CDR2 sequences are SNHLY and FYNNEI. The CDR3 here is CASSRDRGPDEQFF. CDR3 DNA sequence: TGTGCCAGCAGTCGTGACAGGGGGCCGGATGAGCAGTTCTTC.

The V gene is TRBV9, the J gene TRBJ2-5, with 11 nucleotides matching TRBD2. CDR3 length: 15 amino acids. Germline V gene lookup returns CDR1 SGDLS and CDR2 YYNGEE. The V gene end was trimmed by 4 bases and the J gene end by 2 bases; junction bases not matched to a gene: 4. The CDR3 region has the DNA TGTGCCAGCAGCTTCGGGACTAGCGGACAAGAGACCCAGTACTTC. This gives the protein CASSFGTSGQETQYF.